Each of the 9 T cell receptor beta chains below was sequenced from the same sample in a study of T cells in Graves' hyperthyroidism and ophthalmopathy. TCR beta CDR3 regions were amplified from RNA transcripts. The HTBI primer set was used in a first-round RT-PCR of the TCR CDR3. TCRdb recomputed calls from the multiplex PCR reads with MiXCR, one row per CDR3 protein. The sample includes a few hundred thousand distinct CDR3 sequences, roughly 13% seen only once; the top ten take roughly 33%. The sample taken for sequencing was blood. The origin of the receptors is a woman aged 40 to 55 with Graves' ophthalmopathy.

With regard to this clonotype: Given a much more abundant clone one base away, this may be a read error. The chain joins TRBV28 to TRBJ2-1; 7 bases fit TRBD1. Germline CDR1 and CDR2: MDHEN and SYDVKM. The CDR3 is 12 amino acids. Germline trimming cut 6 bases from V and 10 bases from J; bases unmatched to any gene: 6. The chain's CDR3 is CASSPTGSEQFF. The CDR3 bases are TGTGCCAGCAGCCCGACAGGGTCGGAGCAGTTCTTC.

The table lists this clonotype with a few counts. The V gene is TRBV29-1, the J gene TRBJ2-5; TRBD1 is a possible D gene (5 bases). Trimming pared 4 bases from V and 4 bases from J, leaving 10 bases between. The CDR3 sequence is 12 residues long. Germline loops: CDR1 SQVTM, CDR2 ANQGSEA. This CDR3 reads CSVVQGSETQYF. The CDR3 DNA reads as TGCAGCGTTGTTCAGGGTTCAGAGACCCAGTACTTC.

This clonotype came up many times. This chain joins TRBV2 and TRBJ2-3; D is unclear. The length of the CDR3 is 14 residues. Germline V lookup: CDR1 SNHLY, CDR2 FYNNEI. The ends were cut back, 3 bases at V and 1 base at J, with 8 bases in the middle. CDR3 region: CASSDVVGTDTQYF. The DNA for the CDR3 is TGTGCCAGCAGTGACGTGGTAGGCACAGATACGCAGTATTTT.

This clonotype was seen at least ten times. V usage is TRBV6-1 and J usage is TRBJ2-5; D unclear. V was cut by 5 bases and J by 5 bases, with 9 bases left in between. The CDR3 is 12 residues long. The V gene's germline CDR1 is MNHNS and CDR2 SASEGT. DNA for the CDR3: TGTGCCAGCAGTTATCCGGCGGAGACCCAGTACTTC. Translation: CASSYPAETQYF.

This clonotype occurred many times. This rearrangement joins TRBV10-3 to TRBJ2-1; 11 bases are shared with TRBD2. The CDR3 spans 15 residues. V shed 2 bases and J 4 bases; nucleotides not matched to a gene: 1. Germline CDR1 ENHRY, CDR2 SYGVKD. The CDR3 nucleotides read TGTGCCATCAGTGAGGGACTAGCGGGTTACAATGAGCAGTTCTTC. Amino acid sequence: CAISEGLAGYNEQFF.

This clonotype turned up a few times. The chain carries TRBV27 and TRBJ1-4; D remains ambiguous. CDR1 is MNHEY, CDR2 SMNVEV, per germline (reference sequence). CDR3 size: 14 residues. Trimming shortened V by 7 bases and J by 5 bases, and 14 bases separated the two germline ends. The DNA of the CDR3 is TGTGCCAGCACCTTAAGGGCCCAGAATGAAAAACTGTTTTTT. This sequence encodes CASTLRAQNEKLFF.

This clonotype was seen many times. The chain joins TRBV6-5 to TRBJ2-5; 10 positions agree with TRBD1. Germline CDR1 and CDR2: MNHEY and SVGAGI. Trimming cost V 2 bases and J 4 bases; bases outside gene matches: 4. This CDR3 comprises 15 residues. CDR3 sequence reads: CASSYRDRGGETQYF. DNA of the CDR3: TGTGCCAGCAGTTACAGGGACAGGGGTGGAGAGACCCAGTACTTC.

Many counts were recorded for this clonotype. The rearrangement joins TRBV2 to TRBJ1-1; D not certain. V lost 7 bases, J lost 1 base, and 10 bases lay in between. The CDR3 is made up of 13 amino acids. Germline loops: CDR1 SNHLY, CDR2 FYNNEI. CDR3 nucleotides: TGTGCCAGCATCCTACATTCGAACACTGAAGCTTTCTTT. It yields the protein CASILHSNTEAFF.

This clonotype was picked up many times. The CDR3 nucleotides read TGTGCCAGCAGTTACTCGACTGCGAACACTGAAGCTTTCTTT. This sequence encodes CASSYSTANTEAFF. The chain links TRBV6-5 to TRBJ1-1; D unclear. Germline values: CDR1 MNHEY, CDR2 SVGAGI. There are 14 residues in the CDR3. Between the trimmed V and J ends, which lost 0 bases and 1 base, there was a span of 6 bases.